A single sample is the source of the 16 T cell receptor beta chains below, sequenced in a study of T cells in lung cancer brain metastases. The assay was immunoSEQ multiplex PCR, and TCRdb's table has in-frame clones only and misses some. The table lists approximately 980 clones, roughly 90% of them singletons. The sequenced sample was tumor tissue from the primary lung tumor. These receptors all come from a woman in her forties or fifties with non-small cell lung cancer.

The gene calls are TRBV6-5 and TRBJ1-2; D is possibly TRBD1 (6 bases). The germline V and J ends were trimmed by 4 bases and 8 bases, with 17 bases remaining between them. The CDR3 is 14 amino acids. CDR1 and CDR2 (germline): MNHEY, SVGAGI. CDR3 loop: CASSSGRGFAGYTF. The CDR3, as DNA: TGTGCCAGCAGTTCGGGCAGGGGTTTTGCCGGCTACACCTTC.

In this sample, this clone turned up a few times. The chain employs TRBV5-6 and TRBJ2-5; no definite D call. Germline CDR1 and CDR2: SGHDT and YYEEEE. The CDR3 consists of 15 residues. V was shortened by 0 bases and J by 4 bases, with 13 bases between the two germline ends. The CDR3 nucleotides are TGTGCCAGCAGCTTGGGTTCCGGTATCAGAGAGACCCAGTACTTC. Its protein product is CASSLGSGIRETQYF. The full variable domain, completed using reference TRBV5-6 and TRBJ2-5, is DAGVTQSPTHLIKTRGQQVTLRCSPKSGHDTVSWYQQALGQGPQFIFQYYEEEERQRGNFPDRFSGHQFPNYSSELNVNALLLGDSALYLCASSLGSGIRETQYFGPGTRLLVL.

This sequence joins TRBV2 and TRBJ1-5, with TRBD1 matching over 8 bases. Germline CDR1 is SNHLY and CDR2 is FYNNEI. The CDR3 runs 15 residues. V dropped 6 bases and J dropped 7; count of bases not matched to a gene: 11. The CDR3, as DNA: TGTGCCAGCAGCCCAACGACAGGGGTAGGGCAGCCCCAGCATTTT. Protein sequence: CASSPTTGVGQPQHF.

The CDR3 spells CASSRGGTDTQYF. In nucleotides, the CDR3 is TGTGCCAGCTCACGGGGGGGCACAGATACGCAGTATTTT. The chain employs TRBV18 and TRBJ2-3; maybe TRBD2 (6 bases). Trimming removed 4 bases from V and 1 base from J, with 6 bases in between. The CDR3 is 13 amino acids. Germline V gives CDR1 KGHSH, CDR2 LQKENI.

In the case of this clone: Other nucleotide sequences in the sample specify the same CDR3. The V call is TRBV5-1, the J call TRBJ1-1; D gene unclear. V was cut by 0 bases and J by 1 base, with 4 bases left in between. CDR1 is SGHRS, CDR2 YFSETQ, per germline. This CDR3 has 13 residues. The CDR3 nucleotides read TGCGCCAGCAGCTTGGGTGGGAACACTGAAGCTTTCTTT. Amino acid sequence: CASSLGGNTEAFF. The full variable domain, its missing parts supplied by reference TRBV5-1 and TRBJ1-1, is KAGVTQTPRYLIKTRGQQVTLSCSPISGHRSVSWYQQTPGQGLQFLFEYFSETQRNKGNFPGRFSGRQFSNSRSEMNVSTLELGDSALYLCASSLGGNTEAFFGQGTRLTVV.

The DNA for the CDR3 is TGTGCCAGCAGTGGACAGGTTATGGGGAACACTGAAGCTTTCTTT. Its protein product is CASSGQVMGNTEAFF. The chain couples TRBV25-1 to TRBJ1-1; possible D gene TRBD1, 6 bases. The germline gives CDR1 MGHDK, CDR2 SYGVNS. The CDR3 covers 15 residues. Between the trimmed V and J ends, which lost 4 bases and 1 base, there was a span of 13 bases.

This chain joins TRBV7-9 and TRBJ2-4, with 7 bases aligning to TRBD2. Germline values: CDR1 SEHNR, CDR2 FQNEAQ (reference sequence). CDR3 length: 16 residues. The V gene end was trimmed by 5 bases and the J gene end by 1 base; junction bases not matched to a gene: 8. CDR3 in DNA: TGTGCCAGCAGCCCCGGGGGGAGGAGGGCCAAAAACATTCAGTACTTC. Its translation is CASSPGGRRAKNIQYF.

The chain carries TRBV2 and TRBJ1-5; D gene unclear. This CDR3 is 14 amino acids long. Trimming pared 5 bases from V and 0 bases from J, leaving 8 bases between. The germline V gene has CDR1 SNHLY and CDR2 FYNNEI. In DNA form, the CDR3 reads TGTGCCAGCAGTAGTAGGACTAGCAATCAGCCCCAGCATTTT. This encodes CASSSRTSNQPQHF.

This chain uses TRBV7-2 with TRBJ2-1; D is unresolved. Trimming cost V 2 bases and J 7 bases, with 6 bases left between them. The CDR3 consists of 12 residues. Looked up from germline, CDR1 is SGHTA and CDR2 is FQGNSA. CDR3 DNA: TGTGCCAGCAGCTTATTCGGTAATGAGCAGTTCTTC. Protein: CASSLFGNEQFF.

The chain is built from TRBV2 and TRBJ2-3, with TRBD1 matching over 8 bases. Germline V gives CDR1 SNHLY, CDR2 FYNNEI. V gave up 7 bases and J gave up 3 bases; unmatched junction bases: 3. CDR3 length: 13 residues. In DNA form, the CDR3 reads TGTGCCAGCATTGGACAGGGTACAGATACGCAGTATTTT. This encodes CASIGQGTDTQYF. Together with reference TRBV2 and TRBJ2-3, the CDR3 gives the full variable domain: EPEVTQTPSHQVTQMGQEVILRCVPISNHLYFYWYRQILGQKVEFLVSFYNNEISEKSEIFDDQFSVERPDGSNFTLKIRSTKLEDSAMYFCASIGQGTDTQYFGPGTRLTVL.

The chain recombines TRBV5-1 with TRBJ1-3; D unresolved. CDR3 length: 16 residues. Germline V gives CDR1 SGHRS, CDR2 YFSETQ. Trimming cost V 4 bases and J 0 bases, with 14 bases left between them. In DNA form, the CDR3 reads TGCGCCAGCAGCCCGTTAGGACCTAGCTCTGGAAACACCATATATTTT. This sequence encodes CASSPLGPSSGNTIYF.

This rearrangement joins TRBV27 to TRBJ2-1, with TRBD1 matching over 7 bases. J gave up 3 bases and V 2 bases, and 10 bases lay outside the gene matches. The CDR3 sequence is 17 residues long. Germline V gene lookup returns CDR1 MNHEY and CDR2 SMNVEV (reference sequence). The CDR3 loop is CASSLEMGRGYYNEQFF. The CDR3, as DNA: TGTGCCAGCAGTTTAGAGATGGGCAGGGGGTACTACAATGAGCAGTTCTTC.

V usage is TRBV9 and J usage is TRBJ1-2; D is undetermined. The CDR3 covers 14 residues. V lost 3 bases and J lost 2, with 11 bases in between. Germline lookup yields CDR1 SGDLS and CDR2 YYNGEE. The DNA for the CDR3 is TGTGCCAGCAGCGCCTCGGACGGGAACTATGGCTACACCTTC. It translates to CASSASDGNYGYTF.

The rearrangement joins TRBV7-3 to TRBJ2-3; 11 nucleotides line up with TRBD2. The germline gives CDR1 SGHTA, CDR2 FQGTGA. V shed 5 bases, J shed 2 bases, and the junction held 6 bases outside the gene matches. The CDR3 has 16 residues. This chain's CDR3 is CASSSGTSGVTDTQYF. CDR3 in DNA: TGTGCCAGCAGCAGCGGGACTAGCGGAGTCACAGATACGCAGTATTTT.

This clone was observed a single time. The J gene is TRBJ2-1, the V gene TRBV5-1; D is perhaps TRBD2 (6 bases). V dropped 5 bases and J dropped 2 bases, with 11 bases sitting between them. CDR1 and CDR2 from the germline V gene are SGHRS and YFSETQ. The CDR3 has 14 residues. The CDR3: CASSSGGTYNEQFF. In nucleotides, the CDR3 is TGCGCCAGCAGTTCCGGGGGTACCTACAATGAGCAGTTCTTC. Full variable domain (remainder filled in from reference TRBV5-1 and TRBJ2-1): KAGVTQTPRYLIKTRGQQVTLSCSPISGHRSVSWYQQTPGQGLQFLFEYFSETQRNKGNFPGRFSGRQFSNSRSEMNVSTLELGDSALYLCASSSGGTYNEQFFGPGTRLTVL.

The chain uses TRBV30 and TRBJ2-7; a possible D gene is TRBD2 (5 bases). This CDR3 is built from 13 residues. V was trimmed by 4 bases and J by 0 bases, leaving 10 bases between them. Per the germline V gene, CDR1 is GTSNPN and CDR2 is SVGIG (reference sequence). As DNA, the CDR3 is TGTGCCTGGAACGAGGGCCACTCCTACGAGCAGTACTTC. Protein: CAWNEGHSYEQYF. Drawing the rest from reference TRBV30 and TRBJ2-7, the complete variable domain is SQTIHQWPATLVQPVGSPLSLECTVEGTSNPNLYWYRQAAGRGLQLLFYSVGIGQISSEVPQNLSASRPQDRQFILSSKKLLLSDSGFYLCAWNEGHSYEQYFGPGTRLTVT.